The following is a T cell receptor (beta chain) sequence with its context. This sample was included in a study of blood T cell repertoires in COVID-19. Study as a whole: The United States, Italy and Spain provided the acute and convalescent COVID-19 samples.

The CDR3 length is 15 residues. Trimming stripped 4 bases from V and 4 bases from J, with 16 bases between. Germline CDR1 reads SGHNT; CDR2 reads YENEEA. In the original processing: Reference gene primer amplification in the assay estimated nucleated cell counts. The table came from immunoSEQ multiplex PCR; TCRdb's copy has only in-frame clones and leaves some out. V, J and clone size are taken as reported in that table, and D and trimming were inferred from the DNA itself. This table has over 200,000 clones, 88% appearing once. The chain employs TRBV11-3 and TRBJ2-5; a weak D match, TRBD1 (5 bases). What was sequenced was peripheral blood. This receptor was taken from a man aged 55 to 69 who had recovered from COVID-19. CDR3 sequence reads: CASSSGPLGPETQYF. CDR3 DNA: TGTGCCAGCAGCTCGGGCCCGTTGGGGCCAGAGACCCAGTACTTC.